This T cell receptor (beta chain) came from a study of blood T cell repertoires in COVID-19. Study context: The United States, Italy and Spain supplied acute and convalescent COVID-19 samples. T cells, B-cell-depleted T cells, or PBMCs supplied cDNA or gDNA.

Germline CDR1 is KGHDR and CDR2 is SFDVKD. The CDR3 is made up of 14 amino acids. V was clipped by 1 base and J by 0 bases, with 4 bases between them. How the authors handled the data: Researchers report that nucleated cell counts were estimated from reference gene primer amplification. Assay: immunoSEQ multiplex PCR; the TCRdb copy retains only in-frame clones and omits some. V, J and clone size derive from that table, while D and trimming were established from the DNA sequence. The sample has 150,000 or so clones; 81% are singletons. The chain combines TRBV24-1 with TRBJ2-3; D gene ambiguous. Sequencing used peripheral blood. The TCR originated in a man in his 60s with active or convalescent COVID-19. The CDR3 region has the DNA TGTGCCACCAGTGATTTACAGAGCACAGATACGCAGTATTTT. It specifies CATSDLQSTDTQYF.